The text below deals with one TCR beta chain. This sample was included in a study of blood T cell repertoires in COVID-19. Study overall: Nucleic acid was either cDNA or gDNA, and it came from T cells, B-cell-depleted T cells, or PBMCs.

The table came from immunoSEQ multiplex PCR; TCRdb's copy has only in-frame clones and leaves some out. The table shows about 140,000 clones, with 80% to 85% occurring only once. The cohort comprised adults aged about 18 to 90 years residing in 24 US areas. Cohorts were based on clinical histories the participants reported. Per the germline V gene, CDR1 is SGHRS and CDR2 is YFSETQ. The junction had 7 bases not matched to a gene; V was cut back by 1 base and J by 6 bases. The CDR3 spans 15 residues. Material: PBMCs or T cells enriched from blood (not recorded which). The clonotype originates from a man aged 35 to 55 with acute COVID-19. The chain is built from TRBV5-1 and TRBJ2-1; 7 bases align to TRBD1. CDR3 sequence: CASSLTGVGVNEQFF. CDR3 DNA: TGCGCCAGCAGCTTGACAGGGGTAGGAGTCAATGAGCAGTTCTTC.